This TCR beta chain was profiled in a study of blood T cell repertoires in COVID-19. The CDR3 loop spans 13 amino acids. Germline loops: CDR1 SQVTM, CDR2 ANQGSEA. Trimming took 4 bases from V and 4 from J; bases not matched to a gene: 6. Clones were read by immunoSEQ multiplex PCR, and TCRdb kept only the in-frame ones, dropping some. The table has 200,000 to 250,000 clones, roughly 77% seen once. The receptor's source is a man aged 35-49 years who had recovered from COVID-19. The chain employs TRBV29-1 and TRBJ1-2; 7 bases match TRBD1. The sample consisted of PBMCs or T cells enriched from blood (not recorded which). CDR3 nucleotides: TGCAGCGTTGTAGAGCAGGGGGGCTATGGCTACACCTTC. Its protein product is CSVVEQGGYGYTF.